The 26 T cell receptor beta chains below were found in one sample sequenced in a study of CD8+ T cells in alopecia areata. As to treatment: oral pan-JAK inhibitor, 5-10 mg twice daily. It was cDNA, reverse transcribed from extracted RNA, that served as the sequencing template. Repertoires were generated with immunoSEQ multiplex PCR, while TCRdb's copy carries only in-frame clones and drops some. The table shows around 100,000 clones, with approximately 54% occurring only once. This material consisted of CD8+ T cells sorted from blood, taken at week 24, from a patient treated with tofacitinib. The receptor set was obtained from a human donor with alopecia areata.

The CDR3 loop is CSVRSGMEETQYF. In DNA, the CDR3 is TGCAGCGTTAGGTCCGGGATGGAGGAGACCCAGTACTTC. V is TRBV29-1 and J is TRBJ2-5, with a tentative D call TRBD2 (5 bases). V shed 5 bases and J shed 5 bases, with 15 bases lying between them. CDR1 is SQVTM, CDR2 ANQGSEA, per germline. The CDR3 totals 13 residues.

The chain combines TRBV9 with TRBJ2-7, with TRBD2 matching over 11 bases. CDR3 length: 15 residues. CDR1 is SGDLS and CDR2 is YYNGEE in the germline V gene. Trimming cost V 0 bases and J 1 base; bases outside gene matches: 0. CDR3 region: CASSVASGGSYEQYF. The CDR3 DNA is TGTGCCAGCAGCGTAGCTAGCGGGGGGTCCTACGAGCAGTACTTC.

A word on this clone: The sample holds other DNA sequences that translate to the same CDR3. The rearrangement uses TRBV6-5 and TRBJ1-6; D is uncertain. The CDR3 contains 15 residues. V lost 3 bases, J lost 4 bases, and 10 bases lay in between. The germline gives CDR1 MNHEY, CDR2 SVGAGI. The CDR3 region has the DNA TGTGCCAGCAGTTATGGCCGCGATTATAATTCACCCCTCCACTTT. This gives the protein CASSYGRDYNSPLHF.

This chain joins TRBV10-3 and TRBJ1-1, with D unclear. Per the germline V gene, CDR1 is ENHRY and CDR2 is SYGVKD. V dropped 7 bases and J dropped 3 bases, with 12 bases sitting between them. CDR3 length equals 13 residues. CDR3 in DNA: TGTGCCATCACCCCCACGGGCGACACTGAAGCTTTCTTT. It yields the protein CAITPTGDTEAFF.

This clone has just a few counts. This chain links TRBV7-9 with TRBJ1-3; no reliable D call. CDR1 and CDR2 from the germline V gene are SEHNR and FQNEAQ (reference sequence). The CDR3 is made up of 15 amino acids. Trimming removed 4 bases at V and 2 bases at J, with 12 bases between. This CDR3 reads CASSSNRLAGNTIYF. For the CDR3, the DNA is TGTGCCAGCAGCTCGAATCGATTGGCTGGAAACACCATATATTTT.

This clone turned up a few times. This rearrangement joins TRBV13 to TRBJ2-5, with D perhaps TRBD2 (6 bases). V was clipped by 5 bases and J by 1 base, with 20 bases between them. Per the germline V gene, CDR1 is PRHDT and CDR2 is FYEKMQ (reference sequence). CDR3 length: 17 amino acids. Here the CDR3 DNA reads TGTGCCAGCAGCCAGAGGGTGGGACTCGAATCCCAAGAGACCCAGTACTTC. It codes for CASSQRVGLESQETQYF.

DNA of the CDR3: TGTGCCAGCAGTTACGAGGGGGCGTACTATGGCTACACCTTC. It encodes CASSYEGAYYGYTF. This chain uses TRBV6-5 with TRBJ1-2; 7 positions agree with TRBD1. Trimming cost V 2 bases and J 3 bases; bases outside gene matches: 3. Per the germline V gene, CDR1 is MNHEY and CDR2 is SVGAGI. This CDR3 region has 14 residues.

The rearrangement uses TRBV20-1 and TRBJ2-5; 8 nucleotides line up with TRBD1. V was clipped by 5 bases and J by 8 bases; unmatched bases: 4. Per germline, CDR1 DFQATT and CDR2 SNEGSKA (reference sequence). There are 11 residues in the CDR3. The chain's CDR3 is CSAPDRDTQYF. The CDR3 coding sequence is TGCAGTGCTCCGGACAGGGATACCCAGTACTTC.

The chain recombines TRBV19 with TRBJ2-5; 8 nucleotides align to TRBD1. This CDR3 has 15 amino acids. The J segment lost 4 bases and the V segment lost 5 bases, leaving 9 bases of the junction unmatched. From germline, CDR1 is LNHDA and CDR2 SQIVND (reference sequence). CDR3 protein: CASSPWGQEGETQYF. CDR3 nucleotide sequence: TGTGCCAGTAGTCCATGGGGACAGGAGGGAGAGACCCAGTACTTC.

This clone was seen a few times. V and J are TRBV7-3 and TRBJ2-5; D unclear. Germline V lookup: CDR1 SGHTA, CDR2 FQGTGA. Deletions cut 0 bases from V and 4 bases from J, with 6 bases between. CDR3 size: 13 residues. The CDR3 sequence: CASSLTLRETQYF. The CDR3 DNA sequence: TGTGCCAGCAGCTTAACACTACGAGAGACCCAGTACTTC.

The CDR3 nucleotides are TGTGCCAGCACAGGGTCTCGCTATGGCTACACCTTC. Its translation is CASTGSRYGYTF. The chain combines TRBV9 with TRBJ1-2, with a weak D call TRBD1 (5 bases). Trimming pared 6 bases from V and 4 bases from J, leaving 10 bases between. The CDR3 extends over 12 amino acids. The germline CDR1 and CDR2 sequences are SGDLS and YYNGEE.

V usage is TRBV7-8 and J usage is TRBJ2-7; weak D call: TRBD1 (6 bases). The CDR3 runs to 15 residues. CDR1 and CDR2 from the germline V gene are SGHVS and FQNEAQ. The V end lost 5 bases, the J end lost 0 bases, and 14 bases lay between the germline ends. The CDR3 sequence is CASSELNRASYEQYF. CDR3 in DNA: TGTGCCAGCAGCGAATTAAACAGGGCCTCCTACGAGCAGTACTTC.

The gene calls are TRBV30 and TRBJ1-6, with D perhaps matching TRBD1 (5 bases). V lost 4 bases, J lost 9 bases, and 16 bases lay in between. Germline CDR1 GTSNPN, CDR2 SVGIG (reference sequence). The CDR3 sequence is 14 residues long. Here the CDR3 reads CAWNIGEDGSPLHF. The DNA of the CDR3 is TGTGCCTGGAACATAGGGGAAGATGGTTCACCCCTCCACTTT.

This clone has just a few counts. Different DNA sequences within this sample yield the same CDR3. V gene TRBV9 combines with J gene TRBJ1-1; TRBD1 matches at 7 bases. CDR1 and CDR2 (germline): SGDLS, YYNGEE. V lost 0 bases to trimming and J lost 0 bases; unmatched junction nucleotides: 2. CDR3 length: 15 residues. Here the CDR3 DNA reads TGTGCCAGCAGCGTAGGGGACAGTTTGAACACTGAAGCTTTCTTT. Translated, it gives CASSVGDSLNTEAFF. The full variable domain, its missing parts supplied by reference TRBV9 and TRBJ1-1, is DSGVTQTPKHLITATGQRVTLRCSPRSGDLSVYWYQQSLDQGLQFLIQYYNGEERAKGNILERFSAQQFPDLHSELNLSSLELGDSALYFCASSVGDSLNTEAFFGQGTRLTVV.

The CDR3 loop is CASSSDQIGYTF. Here the CDR3 DNA reads TGTGCCAGCAGCTCGGACCAAATCGGCTACACCTTC. The V and J genes are TRBV7-9 and TRBJ1-2, with D unresolved. The CDR3 consists of 12 residues. The germline CDR1 and CDR2 sequences are SEHNR and FQNEAQ (reference sequence). Trimming took off 4 bases at V and 8 bases at J, with 11 bases between the two ends. The whole variable domain, filled in from reference TRBV7-9 and TRBJ1-2, reads DTGVSQNPRHKITKRGQNVTFRCDPISEHNRLYWYRQTLGQGPEFLTYFQNEAQLEKSRLLSDRFSAERPKGSFSTLEIQRTEQGDSAMYLCASSSDQIGYTFGSGTRLTVV.

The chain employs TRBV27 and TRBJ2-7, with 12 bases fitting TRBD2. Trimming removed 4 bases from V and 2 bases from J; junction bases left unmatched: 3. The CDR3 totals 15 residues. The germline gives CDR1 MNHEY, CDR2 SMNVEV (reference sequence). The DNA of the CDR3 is TGTGCCAGCAGTTACGGACTAGCGGGGACCTACGAGCAGTACTTC. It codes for CASSYGLAGTYEQYF.

The CDR3 here is CASSLGQGHGYTF. Here the CDR3 DNA reads TGTGCCAGCAGCCTTGGACAGGGACATGGCTACACCTTC. The V and J genes are TRBV13 and TRBJ1-2, with 8 nucleotides matching TRBD1. This CDR3 contains 13 residues. J gave up 6 bases and V 5 bases, and 5 bases lay outside the gene matches. The germline gives CDR1 PRHDT, CDR2 FYEKMQ (reference sequence).

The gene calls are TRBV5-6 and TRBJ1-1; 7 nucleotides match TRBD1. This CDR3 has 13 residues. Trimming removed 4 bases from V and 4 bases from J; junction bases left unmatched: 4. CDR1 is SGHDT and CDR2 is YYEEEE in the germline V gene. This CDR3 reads CASSIRGSTEAFF. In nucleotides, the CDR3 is TGTGCCAGCAGCATCAGGGGGAGCACTGAAGCTTTCTTT.

CDR3: CATYSSSYEQYF. The CDR3 region has the DNA TGTGCCACCTATTCTAGCTCCTACGAGCAGTACTTC. V and J are TRBV6-5 and TRBJ2-7, with D hard to call. With 10 bases removed from V and 0 bases from J, the gap between germline ends came to 10 bases. CDR3 length: 12 residues. Germline V gene lookup returns CDR1 MNHEY and CDR2 SVGAGI.

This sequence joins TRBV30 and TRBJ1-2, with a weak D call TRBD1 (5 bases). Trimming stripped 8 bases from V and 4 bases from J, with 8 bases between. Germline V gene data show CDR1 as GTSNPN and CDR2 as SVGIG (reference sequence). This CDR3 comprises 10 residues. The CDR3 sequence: CATGGYGYTF. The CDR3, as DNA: TGTGCCACGGGGGGCTATGGCTACACCTTC.

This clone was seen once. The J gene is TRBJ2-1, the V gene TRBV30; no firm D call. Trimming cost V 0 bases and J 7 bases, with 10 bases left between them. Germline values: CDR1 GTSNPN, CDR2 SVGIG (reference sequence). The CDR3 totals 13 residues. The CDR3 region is CAWSVTPENEQFF. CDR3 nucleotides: TGTGCCTGGAGTGTAACCCCGGAGAATGAGCAGTTCTTC.

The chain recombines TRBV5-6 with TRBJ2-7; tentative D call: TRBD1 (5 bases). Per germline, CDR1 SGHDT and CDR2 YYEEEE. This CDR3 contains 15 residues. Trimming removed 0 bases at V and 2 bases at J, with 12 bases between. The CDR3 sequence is CASSLVTKGTYEQYF. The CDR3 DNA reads TGTGCCAGCAGCTTGGTAACAAAGGGGACCTACGAGCAGTACTTC.

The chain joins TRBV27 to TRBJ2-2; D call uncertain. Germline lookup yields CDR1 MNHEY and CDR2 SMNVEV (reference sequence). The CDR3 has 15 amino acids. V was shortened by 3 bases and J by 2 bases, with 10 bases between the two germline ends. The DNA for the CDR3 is TGTGCCAGCAGTTTTTCGGACCCCAACACCGGGGAGCTGTTTTTT. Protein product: CASSFSDPNTGELFF.

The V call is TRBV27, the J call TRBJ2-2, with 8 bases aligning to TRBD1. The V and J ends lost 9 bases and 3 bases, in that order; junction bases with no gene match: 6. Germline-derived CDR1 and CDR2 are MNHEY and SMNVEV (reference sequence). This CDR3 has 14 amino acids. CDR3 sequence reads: CASLDRVDTGELFF. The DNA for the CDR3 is TGTGCCAGTTTGGACAGGGTCGACACCGGGGAGCTGTTTTTT.

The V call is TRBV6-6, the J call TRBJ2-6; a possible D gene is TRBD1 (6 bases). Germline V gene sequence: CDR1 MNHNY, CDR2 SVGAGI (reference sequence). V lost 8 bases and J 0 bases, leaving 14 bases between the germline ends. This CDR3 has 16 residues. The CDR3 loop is CASQWGPSSGANVLTF. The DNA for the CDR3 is TGTGCCAGCCAATGGGGGCCGAGCTCTGGGGCCAACGTCCTGACTTTC.

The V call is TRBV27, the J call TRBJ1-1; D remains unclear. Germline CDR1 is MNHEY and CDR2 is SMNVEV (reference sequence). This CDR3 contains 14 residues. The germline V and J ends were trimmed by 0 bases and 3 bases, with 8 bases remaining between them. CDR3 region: CASSLSDPYTEAFF. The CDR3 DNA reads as TGTGCCAGCAGTTTATCCGACCCGTACACTGAAGCTTTCTTT.